These 25 T cell receptor beta chains share one sample of origin, sequenced in a study of cytomegalovirus exposure and HLA in healthy donors. PCR involved 60 Vbeta and 13 Jbeta primers. Sequencing used immunoSEQ multiplex PCR; TCRdb keeps in-frame clones, though not all of them. The sample has about 150,000 clones, approximately 71% seen once. The specimen sequenced was PBMCs. The source is a man aged 25 to 45 in good health and CMV-seropositive.

The chain joins TRBV29-1 to TRBJ2-5; TRBD1 is a possible D gene (6 bases). CDR3 length: 14 amino acids. Germline assignment: CDR1 SQVTM and CDR2 ANQGSEA. V was trimmed by 6 bases and J by 7 bases, leaving 21 bases between them. The CDR3: CSVEKGQSVGTQYF. CDR3 nucleotides: TGCAGCGTCGAGAAAGGACAGTCTGTTGGGACCCAGTACTTC. Filled out from reference TRBV29-1 and TRBJ2-5, the complete variable domain reads SAVISQKPSRDICQRGTSLTIQCQVDSQVTMMFWYRQQPGQSLTLIATANQGSEATYESGFVIDKFPISRPNLTFSTLTVSNMSPEDSSIYLCSVEKGQSVGTQYFGPGTRLLVL.

The J gene is TRBJ2-3, the V gene TRBV5-1; 9 bases map to TRBD1. The CDR3 contains 16 residues. The germline gives CDR1 SGHRS, CDR2 YFSETQ. Trimming removed 4 bases from V and 4 bases from J; junction bases left unmatched: 10. As DNA, the CDR3 is TGCGCCAGCAGCGTATCCGGGACAGGGAGGGCAGATACGCAGTATTTT. Its translation is CASSVSGTGRADTQYF.

V usage is TRBV30 and J usage is TRBJ1-1; 7 bases line up with TRBD1. Germline CDR1 reads GTSNPN; CDR2 reads SVGIG (reference sequence). V was pared by 2 bases and J by 4 bases, with 13 bases of the junction left unmatched. This CDR3 is 16 amino acids long. The CDR3 DNA is TGTGCCTGGAGTCGAAAGACAGGGTCCGGGAGCACTGAAGCTTTCTTT. Translated, it gives CAWSRKTGSGSTEAFF.

The chain carries TRBV9 and TRBJ2-2; no definite D call. Trimming left V 0 bases short and J 7 bases short, with 10 bases between. The CDR3 sequence is 14 residues long. Germline V gene lookup returns CDR1 SGDLS and CDR2 YYNGEE. This CDR3 reads CASSVDRRVGELFF. Here the CDR3 DNA reads TGTGCCAGCAGCGTAGACCGCCGGGTCGGGGAGCTGTTTTTT.

The V call is TRBV10-1, the J call TRBJ2-3; D not resolved. Germline CDR1 is WNHNN and CDR2 is SYGVQD (reference sequence). V lost 3 bases and J lost 5, with 9 bases in between. The CDR3 length is 13 residues. The DNA for the CDR3 is TGCGCCAGCAGTGACGGTGGTAGAGATACGCAGTATTTT. The encoded protein is CASSDGGRDTQYF.

The chain links TRBV11-3 to TRBJ2-7; 10 bases line up with TRBD1. V was clipped by 3 bases and J by 4 bases; unmatched bases: 3. The germline V gene encodes CDR1 SGHNT and CDR2 YENEEA. This CDR3 has 14 residues. CDR3 sequence reads: CASSFGTGDYEQYF. DNA of the CDR3: TGTGCCAGCAGCTTCGGGACAGGGGATTACGAGCAGTACTTC.

The CDR3 protein is CSVEVGVGTDTIYF. The CDR3 bases are TGCAGCGTTGAAGTTGGAGTAGGGACAGACACCATATATTTT. This sequence joins TRBV29-1 and TRBJ1-3; 7 bases line up with TRBD1. The V segment lost 1 base and the J segment 8 bases; nucleotides outside the gene matches: 8. This CDR3 has 14 residues. Germline V gene sequence: CDR1 SQVTM, CDR2 ANQGSEA.

CDR3 coding DNA: TGTGCCAGCAGCTTAGCGGGAGACTCCTACGAGCAGTACTTC. It encodes CASSLAGDSYEQYF. The chain links TRBV7-6 to TRBJ2-7, with D perhaps matching TRBD2 (5 bases). CDR1 is SGHVS, CDR2 FNYEAQ, per germline. The length of the CDR3 is 14 residues. V shed 0 bases and J shed 0 bases, with 6 bases lying between them.

This clone was counted a few times. The genes are TRBV10-3 and TRBJ2-1; tentatively, D is TRBD1 (6 bases). The CDR3 is 13 residues long. Deletions cut 0 bases from V and 7 bases from J, with 7 bases between. The germline V gene encodes CDR1 ENHRY and CDR2 SYGVKD. The CDR3 region has the DNA TGTGCCATCAGTGAGTCGAGGGGGAATGAGCAGTTCTTC. It codes for CAISESRGNEQFF.

The chain links TRBV6-5 to TRBJ1-2; 7 nucleotides line up with TRBD1. Germline V gene sequence: CDR1 MNHEY, CDR2 SVGAGI. The CDR3 runs 15 residues. Trimming took 6 bases from V and 0 from J; bases not matched to a gene: 7. The CDR3 coding sequence is TGTGCCAGCAGACTTACCGGGACAGCTAACTATGGCTACACCTTC. Translating it yields CASRLTGTANYGYTF.

This sequence joins TRBV6-1 and TRBJ2-1; no reliable D call. The V gene's germline CDR1 is MNHNS and CDR2 SASEGT. V was cut by 10 bases and J by 3 bases, with 16 bases left in between. This CDR3 contains 14 residues. CDR3: CATLGIAFYNEQFF. CDR3 in DNA: TGTGCCACCCTAGGAATTGCCTTCTACAATGAGCAGTTCTTC.

This clone was observed a handful of times. This rearrangement joins TRBV18 to TRBJ1-1, with unresolved D. The CDR3 extends over 15 amino acids. CDR1 is KGHSH, CDR2 LQKENI, per germline. The ends were cut back, 3 bases at V and 1 base at J, with 12 bases in the middle. CDR3 residues: CASSPSFLSNTEAFF. In DNA, the CDR3 is TGTGCCAGCTCACCGTCTTTCCTATCGAACACTGAAGCTTTCTTT. Based on the CDR3 plus reference TRBV18 and TRBJ1-1, the full variable domain is NAGVMQNPRHLVRRRGQEARLRCSPMKGHSHVYWYRQLPEEGLKFMVYLQKENIIDESGMPKERFSAEFPKEGPSILRIQQVVRGDSAAYFCASSPSFLSNTEAFFGQGTRLTVV.

The chain is built from TRBV10-3 and TRBJ1-1, with TRBD1 matching 9 bases. Germline assignment: CDR1 ENHRY and CDR2 SYGVKD. The J segment lost 3 bases and the V segment lost 4 bases, leaving 12 bases of the junction unmatched. CDR3 length: 17 amino acids. CDR3 DNA: TGTGCCATCAGTGGGGACTTCATTCGGACAGGGGACACTGAAGCTTTCTTT. Translated: CAISGDFIRTGDTEAFF.

V usage is TRBV2 and J usage is TRBJ2-1; D possibly corresponds to TRBD1 (5 bases). V was pared by 6 bases and J by 6 bases, with 9 bases between. The CDR3 runs to 12 residues. CDR1 and CDR2 from the germline V gene are SNHLY and FYNNEI. CDR3 nucleotides: TGTGCCAGCAGGGGGCTCCCCAATGAGCAGTTCTTC. Amino acids: CASRGLPNEQFF.

This rearrangement joins TRBV12-5 to TRBJ2-4, with D maybe TRBD2 (5 bases). Germline CDR1 reads LGHNT; CDR2 reads FRNRAP. The CDR3 covers 16 residues. The V and J ends lost 1 base and 0 bases respectively, with 10 bases between them. CDR3 sequence: CASGLGGTRAKNIQYF. CDR3 nucleotide sequence: TGTGCTAGTGGTTTGGGAGGAACTAGAGCCAAAAACATTCAGTACTTC.

As concerns this clone: An end of the junction differs from the germline gene, which may be a read error. This chain uses TRBV28 with TRBJ1-6, with TRBD1 as a possible D gene (6 bases). The CDR3 has 14 amino acids. The V gene's germline CDR1 is MDHEN and CDR2 SYDVKM. The CDR3 sequence: CASSFDGNGQYVNF. As DNA, the CDR3 is TGTGCCAGCAGTTTCGATGGGAATGGACAGTATGTCAACTTT. The variable domain in full, with the rest retrieved from reference TRBV28 and TRBJ1-6, is DVKVTQSSRYLVKRTGEKVFLECVQDMDHENMFWYRQDPGLGLRLIYFSYDVKMKEKGDIPEGYSVSREKKERFSLILESASTNQTSMYLCASSFDGNGQYVNFGNGTRLTVT.

The chain joins TRBV7-3 to TRBJ2-1, with D hard to call. The V gene's germline CDR1 is SGHTA and CDR2 FQGTGA. The CDR3 length is 12 residues. V was trimmed by 2 bases and J by 9 bases, leaving 8 bases between them. DNA for the CDR3: TGTGCCAGCAGCTTATATCCAGGTGAGCAGTTCTTC. Protein sequence: CASSLYPGEQFF.

The chain has TRBV4-2 and TRBJ1-3; D unclear. V gave up 0 bases and J gave up 1 base, with 7 bases separating them. The CDR3 covers 15 residues. The V gene's germline CDR1 is LGHNA and CDR2 YNFKEQ. CDR3 region: CASSQDPGSGNTIYF. CDR3 DNA: TGTGCCAGCAGCCAAGATCCCGGGTCTGGAAACACCATATATTTT.

Written as DNA, the CDR3 is TGTGCCACCAGCAGAACTAGTGACGGATACAATGAGCAGTTCTTC. Translation gives CATSRTSDGYNEQFF. The chain carries TRBV15 and TRBJ2-1; maybe TRBD2 (5 bases). Germline V gene lookup returns CDR1 LNHNV and CDR2 YYDKDF (reference sequence). V was trimmed by 2 bases and J by 4 bases, leaving 12 bases between them. The CDR3 sequence is 15 residues long.

The rearrangement links TRBV6-5 to TRBJ2-7; a weak D match, TRBD2 (5 bases). Deletions cut 8 bases from V and 10 bases from J, with 21 bases between. CDR3 length equals 13 residues. The V gene's germline CDR1 is MNHEY and CDR2 SVGAGI. CDR3 DNA sequence: TGTGCCAGCTTTAGGGAGTTCCATTCAGAACAGTACTTC. Its translation: CASFREFHSEQYF.

The rearrangement joins TRBV4-2 to TRBJ2-1, with 10 bases aligning to TRBD1. CDR3 size: 16 residues. V dropped 4 bases and J dropped 2; count of bases not matched to a gene: 5. From germline, CDR1 is LGHNA and CDR2 YNFKEQ. The CDR3: CASSRQTGGAYNEQFF. The CDR3 DNA follows: TGTGCCAGCAGCCGGCAGACAGGGGGCGCCTACAATGAGCAGTTCTTC.

This clone was observed a handful of times. The V gene is TRBV5-4, the J gene TRBJ2-7; 9 bases fit TRBD2. With 0 bases clipped from V and 2 bases from J, the junction kept 6 bases outside the gene matches. Per the germline V gene, CDR1 is SGHNT and CDR2 is YYREEE (reference sequence). The CDR3 loop spans 16 amino acids. The CDR3 sequence: CASSLAGREGTYEQYF. The CDR3 DNA follows: TGTGCCAGCAGCTTGGCGGGGCGGGAGGGCACCTACGAGCAGTACTTC.

This clone was picked up one time. The chain couples TRBV5-1 to TRBJ2-3; 7 nucleotides match TRBD2. Germline V lookup: CDR1 SGHRS, CDR2 YFSETQ. CDR3 length equals 16 residues. Unmatched junction bases numbered 9, after V lost 3 bases and J lost 2 bases. The CDR3 DNA follows: TGCGCCAGCAGCTGGACTCCCGGGACTAACACAGATACGCAGTATTTT. Protein sequence: CASSWTPGTNTDTQYF.

This clone was recorded a few times. The CDR3 region has the DNA TGTGCCAGCAGCGTAGCAGGCTACGAGCAGTACTTC. This gives the protein CASSVAGYEQYF. The rearrangement links TRBV9 to TRBJ2-5, with D unclear. Gene TRBJ2-7 matches the end of the DNA better, so the J call may be wrong. This CDR3 has 12 amino acids. Germline V gene sequence: CDR1 SGDLS, CDR2 YYNGEE.

The rearrangement links TRBV25-1 to TRBJ1-5; D perhaps matches TRBD1 (6 bases). The CDR3 has 13 amino acids. Trimming removed 2 bases from V and 7 bases from J, with 9 bases in between. Looked up from germline, CDR1 is MGHDK and CDR2 is SYGVNS. DNA of the CDR3: TGTGCCAGCAGTGAAGCAGGGGAACAGCCCCAGCATTTT. Translated: CASSEAGEQPQHF.